The 14 T cell receptor beta chains reported below all come from one sample, sequenced in a study of T cells after yellow fever vaccination. TCRdb reprocessed the 5' RACE reads via MiXCR and lists one record per CDR3 protein. This sample has 150,000 to 200,000 distinct CDR3 sequences, with around 7% found just once. The sequences come from CD4+ T cells sorted from PBMCs, collected about 5 days after the first yellow fever vaccination. The receptor source for this set is a man aged 18 to 29 who received the YFV17D yellow fever vaccine.

In its sample, this clonotype was seen many times. This chain uses TRBV6-5 with TRBJ1-2; 9 positions match TRBD1. Germline V gives CDR1 MNHEY, CDR2 SVGAGI. J lost 8 bases, V lost 4 bases, and 11 bases had no gene match. The CDR3 runs to 15 residues. The CDR3 nucleotides are TGTGCCAGCAGTTCAACGTCGGGGACAGGGCAAGGCTACACCTTC. Translating gives CASSSTSGTGQGYTF.

Only one count was recorded for this clonotype. One junction end disagrees with the germline gene, perhaps due to a read error. This chain joins TRBV3-1 and TRBJ2-5; 10 bases are a match to TRBD2. This CDR3 is built from 15 residues. Germline V CDR1 and CDR2: LGHDT, YNNKEL (reference sequence). CDR3 in DNA: TGTGCCTGCAGCCGAGCGGGGGGGCCCAAAGAGACCCAGTACTTC. Amino acids: CACSRAGGPKETQYF.

The chain employs TRBV20-1 and TRBJ1-2, with TRBD1 as a possible D gene (5 bases). This CDR3 has 18 amino acids. Germline CDR1 is DFQATT and CDR2 is SNEGSKA (reference sequence). V was shortened by 6 bases and J by 7 bases, with 33 bases between the two germline ends. CDR3 nucleotides: TGCAGTGCGTCCAGGGACGCCCGGGGAGTCCACCGGGGGAGTGGCTACACCTTC. Its translation is CSASRDARGVHRGSGYTF.

This clonotype was counted ten times or more. The rearrangement uses TRBV10-3 and TRBJ2-1; 7 bases line up with TRBD1. Germline V gene data show CDR1 as ENHRY and CDR2 as SYGVKD. The CDR3 totals 14 residues. V shed 2 bases and J 10 bases; nucleotides not matched to a gene: 8. DNA for the CDR3: TGTGCCATCAGTGAGGCCTCGACAGGGCAGGAGCAGTTCTTC. This codes for CAISEASTGQEQFF.

The chain combines TRBV6-2 or TRBV6-3 with TRBJ1-2, with 7 nucleotides matching TRBD1. The CDR3 consists of 12 residues. Losses at the gene ends were 8 bases for V and 4 bases for J; bases not matched to a gene: 4. Looked up from germline, CDR1 is MNHEY and CDR2 is SVGEGT. The CDR3 spells CASGGQPYGYTF. DNA for the CDR3: TGTGCCAGCGGGGGACAGCCCTATGGCTACACCTTC.

In its sample, this clonotype was seen a few times. CDR3 sequence: CASSDGTYGYTF. CDR3 coding DNA: TGTGCCAGCAGCGATGGGACCTATGGCTACACCTTC. The chain joins TRBV5-6 to TRBJ1-2; the D gene is possibly TRBD1 (5 bases). With 4 bases removed from V and 4 bases from J, the gap between germline ends came to 8 bases. The CDR3 runs 12 residues. CDR1 is SGHDT, CDR2 YYEEEE, per germline.

The table lists this clonotype with many counts. The chain's CDR3 is CASRPHLGAGRGDETQYF. In DNA form, the CDR3 reads TGTGCCAGCAGACCTCACCTTGGGGCTGGACGGGGGGATGAGACCCAGTACTTC. V is TRBV12-3 or TRBV12-4 and J is TRBJ2-5, with TRBD2 matching over 7 bases. The CDR3 consists of 18 residues. V gave up 6 bases and J gave up 5 bases; unmatched junction bases: 21.

This clonotype has at least ten counts. The rearrangement uses TRBV12-3 or TRBV12-4 and TRBJ2-1; D may be TRBD2 (6 bases). The CDR3 sequence is 19 residues long. The V end was cut by 0 bases, the J end by 8 bases, with 26 bases between. CDR3 protein: CASSLAPARWEVSFYEQFF. The CDR3, as DNA: TGTGCCAGCAGTTTAGCCCCCGCGAGGTGGGAGGTTAGTTTCTATGAGCAGTTCTTC.

This clonotype was observed a few times. This rearrangement joins TRBV6-5 to TRBJ2-1; D possibly corresponds to TRBD2 (5 bases). From germline, CDR1 is MNHEY and CDR2 SVGAGI. This CDR3 is built from 15 residues. Trimming took off 6 bases at V and 0 bases at J, with 12 bases between the two ends. Written as DNA, the CDR3 is TGTGCCAGCAGCCCCTGGGCGGGCTCCTACAATGAGCAGTTCTTC. The encoded protein is CASSPWAGSYNEQFF.

This clonotype was seen a handful of times. J is TRBJ2-3 and V is TRBV7-3; the match to TRBD2 covers 12 bases. V dropped 1 base and J dropped 8; count of bases not matched to a gene: 10. Germline V gene lookup returns CDR1 SGHTA and CDR2 FQGTGA. This CDR3 comprises 17 residues. For the CDR3, the DNA is TGTGCCAGCAGCTTAATGGCGGCTAGCGGGGGGGCTGGTACGCAGTATTTT. This codes for CASSLMAASGGAGTQYF.

This clonotype was seen ten or more times. The chain has TRBV12-3 or TRBV12-4 and TRBJ2-2; D gene ambiguous. The CDR3 has 15 residues. V lost 5 bases and J lost 3, with 13 bases in between. The CDR3 nucleotides read TGTGCCAGCAGTCGCCGGGCCCTGGACACCGGGGAGCTGTTTTTT. It encodes CASSRRALDTGELFF.

This clonotype showed up just a few times. At one end the junction does not follow the germline gene, possibly because of a read error. This rearrangement joins TRBV7-2 to TRBJ1-1; D remains unclear. CDR3 length: 13 amino acids. Germline CDR1 SGHTA, CDR2 FQGNSA. CDR3 nucleotide sequence: TGTGCCAGCAGCTCAATTCTGAACGCTGAAGCTTTCTTT. The encoded protein is CASSSILNAEAFF.

The sample holds many counts of this clonotype. The V and J genes are TRBV4-1 and TRBJ2-3; 9 bases agree with TRBD2. This CDR3 is built from 17 residues. V was pared by 1 base and J by 2 bases, with 7 bases of the junction left unmatched. CDR1 and CDR2 (germline): MGHRA, YSYEKL. The CDR3 loop is CASSQGVLAGFTDTQYF. Here the CDR3 DNA reads TGCGCCAGCAGCCAAGGGGTACTAGCGGGTTTCACAGATACGCAGTATTTT.

This clonotype was counted ten times or more. The V call is TRBV7-9, the J call TRBJ1-6, with 7 bases that match TRBD1. Looked up from germline, CDR1 is SEHNR and CDR2 is FQNEAQ (reference sequence). CDR3 size: 14 residues. V gave up 6 bases and J gave up 10 bases; unmatched junction bases: 9. The chain's CDR3 is CASSWTGEGSPLHF. In DNA form, the CDR3 reads TGTGCCAGCAGTTGGACAGGAGAGGGATCACCCCTCCACTTT.